The TCR beta chain under discussion was sequenced for a study of T-cell memory formation after mild COVID-19. A single record per CDR3 protein comes from TCRdb applying MiXCR to the 5' RACE reads. Of a few hundred thousand distinct CDR3 sequences in the sample, 15% to 20% were seen once. CDR1 MNHEY and CDR2 SVGAGI come from the germline V gene. The CDR3 covers 17 residues. Trimming at V came to 0 bases and at J to 1 base, leaving 6 bases not matched to a gene. The rearrangement links TRBV6-5 to TRBJ2-7, with 10 bases fitting TRBD1. This TCR derives from a man aged 18 to 35 who had mild COVID-19 (a few samples of this study predate the infection). Cell type and time point are not known. The specimen sequenced was PBMCs or a T cell subset sorted from them (not recorded which). The CDR3 spells CASSYSTGGGWSYEQYF. The CDR3 nucleotides read TGTGCCAGCAGTTACTCGACAGGGGGCGGATGGTCCTACGAGCAGTACTTC.